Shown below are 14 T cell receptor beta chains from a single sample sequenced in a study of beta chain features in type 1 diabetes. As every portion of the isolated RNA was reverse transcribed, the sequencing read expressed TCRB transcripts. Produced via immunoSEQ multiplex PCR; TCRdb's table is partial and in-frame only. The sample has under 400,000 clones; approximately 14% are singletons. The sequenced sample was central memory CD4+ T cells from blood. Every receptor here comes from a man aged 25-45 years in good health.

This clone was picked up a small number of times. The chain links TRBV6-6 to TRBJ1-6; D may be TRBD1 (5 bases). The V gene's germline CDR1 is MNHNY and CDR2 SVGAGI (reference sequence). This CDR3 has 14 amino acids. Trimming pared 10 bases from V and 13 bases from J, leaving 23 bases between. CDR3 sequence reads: CATRLGDSRRPLHF. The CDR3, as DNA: TGTGCCACAAGGTTAGGGGACTCCCGGCGTCCCCTCCACTTT.

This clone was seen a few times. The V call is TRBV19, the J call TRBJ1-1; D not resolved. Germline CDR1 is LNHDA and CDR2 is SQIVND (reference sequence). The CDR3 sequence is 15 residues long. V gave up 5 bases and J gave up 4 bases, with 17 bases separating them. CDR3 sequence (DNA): TGTGCCAGTAGTCCTTTGGGTGATGTGAGCACTGAAGCTTTCTTT. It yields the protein CASSPLGDVSTEAFF.

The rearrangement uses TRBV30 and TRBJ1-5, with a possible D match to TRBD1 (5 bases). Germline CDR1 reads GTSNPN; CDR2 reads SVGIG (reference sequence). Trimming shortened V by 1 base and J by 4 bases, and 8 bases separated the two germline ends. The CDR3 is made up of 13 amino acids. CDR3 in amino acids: CAWSGQLNQPQHF. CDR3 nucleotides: TGTGCCTGGAGTGGACAGCTAAATCAGCCCCAGCATTTT.

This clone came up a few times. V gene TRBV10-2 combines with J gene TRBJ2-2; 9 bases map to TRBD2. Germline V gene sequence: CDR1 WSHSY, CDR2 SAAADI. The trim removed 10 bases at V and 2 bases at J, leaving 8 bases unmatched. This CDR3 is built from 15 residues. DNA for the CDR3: TGCGCCACCTCTGCGACTAGCGGAAACACCGGGGAGCTGTTTTTT. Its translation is CATSATSGNTGELFF.

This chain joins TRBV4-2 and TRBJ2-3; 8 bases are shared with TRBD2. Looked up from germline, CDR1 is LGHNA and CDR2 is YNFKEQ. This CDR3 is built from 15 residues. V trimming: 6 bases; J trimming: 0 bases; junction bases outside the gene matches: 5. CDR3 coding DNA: TGTGCCAGCAGGGACCAGCGGGGGAGCACAGATACGCAGTATTTT. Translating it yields CASRDQRGSTDTQYF.

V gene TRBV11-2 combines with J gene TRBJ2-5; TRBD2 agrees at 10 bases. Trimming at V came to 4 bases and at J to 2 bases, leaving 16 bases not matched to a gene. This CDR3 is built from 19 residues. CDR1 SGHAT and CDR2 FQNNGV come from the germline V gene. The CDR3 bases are TGTGCCAGCAGCTCGCGGAGCCGAAGCGGGAGGGCAAGACAAGAGACCCAGTACTTC. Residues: CASSSRSRSGRARQETQYF.

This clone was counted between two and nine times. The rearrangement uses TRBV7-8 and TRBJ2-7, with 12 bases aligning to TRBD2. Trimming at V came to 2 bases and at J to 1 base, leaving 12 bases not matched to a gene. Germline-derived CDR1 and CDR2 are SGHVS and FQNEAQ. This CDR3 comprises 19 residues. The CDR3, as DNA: TGTGCCAGCAGCTTACCCCCCTCCGGACTAGCGGGGTCTTCCTACGAGCAGTACTTC. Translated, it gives CASSLPPSGLAGSSYEQYF.

The CDR3 nucleotides are TGTGCTAGTGGAAGCCCGACAGGGGGCCAATATCAGCCCCAGCATTTT. It is translated as CASGSPTGGQYQPQHF. The V call is TRBV12-5, the J call TRBJ1-5; 10 positions match TRBD1. The CDR3 totals 16 residues. Germline CDR1 is LGHNT and CDR2 is FRNRAP. Losses at the gene ends were 6 bases for V and 5 bases for J; bases not matched to a gene: 10.

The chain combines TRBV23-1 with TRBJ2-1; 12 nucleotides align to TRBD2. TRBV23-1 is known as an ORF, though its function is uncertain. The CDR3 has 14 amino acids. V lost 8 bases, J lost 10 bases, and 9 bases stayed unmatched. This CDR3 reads CASARSSGGAEQFF. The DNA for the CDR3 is TGCGCCAGCGCCCGATCTAGCGGGGGGGCCGAGCAGTTCTTC.

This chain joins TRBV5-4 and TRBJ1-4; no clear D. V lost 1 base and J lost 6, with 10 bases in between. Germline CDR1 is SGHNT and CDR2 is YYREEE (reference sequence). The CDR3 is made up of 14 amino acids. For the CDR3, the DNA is TGTGCCAGCAGCTTGTCTGGGGAAGATGAAAAACTGTTTTTT. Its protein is CASSLSGEDEKLFF.

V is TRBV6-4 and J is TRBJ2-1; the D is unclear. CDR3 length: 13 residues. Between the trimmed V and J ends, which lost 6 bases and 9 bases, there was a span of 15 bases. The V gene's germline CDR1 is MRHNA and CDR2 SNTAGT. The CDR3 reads CASSARALSEQFF. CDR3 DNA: TGTGCCAGCAGCGCCCGGGCTCTCTCTGAGCAGTTCTTC.

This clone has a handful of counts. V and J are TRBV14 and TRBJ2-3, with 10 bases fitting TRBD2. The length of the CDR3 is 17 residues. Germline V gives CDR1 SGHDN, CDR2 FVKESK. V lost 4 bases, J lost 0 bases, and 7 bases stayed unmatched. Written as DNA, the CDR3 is TGTGCCAGCAGCCCTAGCGGGGGCGATCCTAGCACAGATACGCAGTATTTT. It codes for CASSPSGGDPSTDTQYF.

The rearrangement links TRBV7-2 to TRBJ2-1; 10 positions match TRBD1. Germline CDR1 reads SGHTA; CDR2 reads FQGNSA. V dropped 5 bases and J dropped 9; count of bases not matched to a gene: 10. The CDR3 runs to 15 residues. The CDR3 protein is CASSLGGQGLGEQFF. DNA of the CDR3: TGTGCCAGCAGCCTGGGGGGACAGGGGTTAGGTGAGCAGTTCTTC.

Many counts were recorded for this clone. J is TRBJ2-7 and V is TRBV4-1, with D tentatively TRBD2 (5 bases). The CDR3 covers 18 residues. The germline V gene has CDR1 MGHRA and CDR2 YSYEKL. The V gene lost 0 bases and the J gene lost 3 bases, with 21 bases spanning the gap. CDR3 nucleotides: TGCGCCAGCAGCCAAGACTCGATCGGTCGGGATCTGTTCTACGAGCAGTACTTC. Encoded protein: CASSQDSIGRDLFYEQYF.